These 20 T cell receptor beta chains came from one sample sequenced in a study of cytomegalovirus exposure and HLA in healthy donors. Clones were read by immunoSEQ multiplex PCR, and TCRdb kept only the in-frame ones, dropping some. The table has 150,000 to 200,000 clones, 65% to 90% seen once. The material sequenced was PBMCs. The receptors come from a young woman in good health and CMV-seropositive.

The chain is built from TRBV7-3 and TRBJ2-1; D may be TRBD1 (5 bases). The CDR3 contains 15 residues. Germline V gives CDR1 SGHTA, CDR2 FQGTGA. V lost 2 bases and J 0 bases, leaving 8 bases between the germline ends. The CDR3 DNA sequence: TGTGCCAGCAGCTTAGTCAGGGCCTCCTACAATGAGCAGTTCTTC. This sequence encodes CASSLVRASYNEQFF.

CDR3 sequence reads: CASSIRGSTGELFF. In DNA form, the CDR3 reads TGTGCCAGTAGTATCCGGGGTAGCACCGGGGAGCTGTTTTTT. The chain couples TRBV19 to TRBJ2-2; D possibly corresponds to TRBD2 (5 bases). Germline assignment: CDR1 LNHDA and CDR2 SQIVND (reference sequence). Between the trimmed V and J ends, which lost 3 bases and 4 bases, there was a span of 9 bases. The CDR3 covers 14 residues.

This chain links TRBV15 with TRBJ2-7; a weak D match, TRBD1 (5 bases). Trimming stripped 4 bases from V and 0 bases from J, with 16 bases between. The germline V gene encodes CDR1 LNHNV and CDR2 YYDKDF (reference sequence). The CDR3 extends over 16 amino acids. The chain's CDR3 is CATSTLTGISSYEQYF. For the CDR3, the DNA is TGTGCCACCAGCACGTTAACAGGTATCAGCTCCTACGAGCAGTACTTC.

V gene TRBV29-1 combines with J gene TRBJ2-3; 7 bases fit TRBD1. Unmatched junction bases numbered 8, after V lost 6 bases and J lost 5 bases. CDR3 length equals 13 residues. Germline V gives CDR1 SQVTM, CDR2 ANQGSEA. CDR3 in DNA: TGCAGCGTCATGACAGGGAATGGAGATACGCAGTATTTT. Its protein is CSVMTGNGDTQYF.

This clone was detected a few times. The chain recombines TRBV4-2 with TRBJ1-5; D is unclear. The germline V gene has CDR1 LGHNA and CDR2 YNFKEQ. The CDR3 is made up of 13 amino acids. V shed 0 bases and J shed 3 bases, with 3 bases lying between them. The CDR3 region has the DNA TGTGCCAGCAGCCAAGATCTCAATCAGCCCCAGCATTTT. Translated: CASSQDLNQPQHF.

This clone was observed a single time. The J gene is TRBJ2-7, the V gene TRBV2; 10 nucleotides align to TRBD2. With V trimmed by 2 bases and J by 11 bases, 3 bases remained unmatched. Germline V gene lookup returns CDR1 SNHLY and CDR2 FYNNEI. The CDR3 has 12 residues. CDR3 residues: CASSELAGVKYF. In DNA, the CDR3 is TGTGCCAGCAGTGAACTAGCGGGAGTGAAGTACTTC.

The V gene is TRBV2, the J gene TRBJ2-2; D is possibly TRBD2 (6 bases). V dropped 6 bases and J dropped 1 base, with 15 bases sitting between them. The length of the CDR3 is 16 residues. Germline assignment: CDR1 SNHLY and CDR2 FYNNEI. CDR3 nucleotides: TGTGCCAGCAGCCAAGGGAGGCCCCGGAACACCGGGGAGCTGTTTTTT. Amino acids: CASSQGRPRNTGELFF.

The CDR3 nucleotides read TGTGCCAGCAGCCAAGATCAGGGGGTTTTACGAAACACCATATATTTT. Its translation: CASSQDQGVLRNTIYF. This chain connects TRBV4-2 to TRBJ1-3, with TRBD1 matching 7 bases. Losses at the gene ends were 0 bases for V and 5 bases for J; bases not matched to a gene: 7. In germline, CDR1 is LGHNA, CDR2 YNFKEQ. This CDR3 contains 16 residues.

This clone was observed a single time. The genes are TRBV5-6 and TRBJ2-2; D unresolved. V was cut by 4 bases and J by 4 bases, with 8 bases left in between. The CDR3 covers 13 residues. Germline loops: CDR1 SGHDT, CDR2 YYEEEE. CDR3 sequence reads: CASSITATGELFF. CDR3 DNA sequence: TGTGCCAGCAGCATTACAGCCACCGGGGAGCTGTTTTTT.

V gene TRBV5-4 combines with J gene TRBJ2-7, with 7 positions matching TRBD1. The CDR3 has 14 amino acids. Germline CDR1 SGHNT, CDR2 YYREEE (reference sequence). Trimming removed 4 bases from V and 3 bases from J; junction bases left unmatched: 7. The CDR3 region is CASSPTGTDYEQYF. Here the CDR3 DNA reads TGTGCCAGCAGCCCTACCGGGACAGACTACGAGCAGTACTTC.

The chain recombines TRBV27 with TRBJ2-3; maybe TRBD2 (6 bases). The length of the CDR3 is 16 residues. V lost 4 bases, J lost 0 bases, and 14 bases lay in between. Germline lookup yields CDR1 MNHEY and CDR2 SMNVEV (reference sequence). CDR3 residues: CASSSWDFASTDTQYF. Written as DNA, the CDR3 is TGTGCCAGCAGTTCCTGGGACTTTGCTAGCACAGATACGCAGTATTTT.

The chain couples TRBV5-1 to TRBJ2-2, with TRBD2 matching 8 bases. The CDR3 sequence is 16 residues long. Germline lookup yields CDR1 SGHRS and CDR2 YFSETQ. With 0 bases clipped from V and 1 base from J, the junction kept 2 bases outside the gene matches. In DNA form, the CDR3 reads TGCGCCAGCAGCTTGGTAGCGGGGTTGAACACCGGGGAGCTGTTTTTT. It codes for CASSLVAGLNTGELFF.

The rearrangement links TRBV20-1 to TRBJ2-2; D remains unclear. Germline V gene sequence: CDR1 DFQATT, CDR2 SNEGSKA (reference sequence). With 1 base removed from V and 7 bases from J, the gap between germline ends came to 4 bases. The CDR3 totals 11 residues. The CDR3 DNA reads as TGCAGTGCTAGAGTTAACGGGGAGCTGTTTTTT. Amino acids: CSARVNGELFF.

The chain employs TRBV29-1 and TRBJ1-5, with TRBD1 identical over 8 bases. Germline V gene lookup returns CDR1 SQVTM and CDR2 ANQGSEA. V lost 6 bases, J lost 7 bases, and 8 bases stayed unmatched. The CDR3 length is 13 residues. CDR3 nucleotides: TGCAGCGTAGGGGACGGACAGGGACAGCCCCAGCATTTT. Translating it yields CSVGDGQGQPQHF.

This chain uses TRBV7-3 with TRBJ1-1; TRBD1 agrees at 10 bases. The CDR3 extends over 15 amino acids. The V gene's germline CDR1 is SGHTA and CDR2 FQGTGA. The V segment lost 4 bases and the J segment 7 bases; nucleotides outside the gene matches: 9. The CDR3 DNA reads TGTGCCAGCAGCTCTTACCGCCGGGACAGGGGTGAAGCTTTCTTT. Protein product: CASSSYRRDRGEAFF.

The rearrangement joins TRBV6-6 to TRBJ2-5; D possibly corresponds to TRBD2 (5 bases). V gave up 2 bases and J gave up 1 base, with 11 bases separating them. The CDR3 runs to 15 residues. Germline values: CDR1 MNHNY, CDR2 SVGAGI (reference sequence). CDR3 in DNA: TGTGCCAGCAGTTACCTGCCGGGGTCCCAAGAGACCCAGTACTTC. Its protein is CASSYLPGSQETQYF.

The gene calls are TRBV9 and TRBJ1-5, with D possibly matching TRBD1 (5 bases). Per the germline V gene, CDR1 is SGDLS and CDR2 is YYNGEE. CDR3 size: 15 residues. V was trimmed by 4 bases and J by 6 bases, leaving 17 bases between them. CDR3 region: CASSPGGVAGQPQHF. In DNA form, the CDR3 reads TGTGCCAGCAGCCCGGGGGGGGTCGCAGGTCAGCCCCAGCATTTT.

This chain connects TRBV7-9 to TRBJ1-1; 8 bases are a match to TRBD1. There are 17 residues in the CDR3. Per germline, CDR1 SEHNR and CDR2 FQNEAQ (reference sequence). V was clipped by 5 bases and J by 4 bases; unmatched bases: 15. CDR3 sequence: CASSRGLAGGQGTEAFF. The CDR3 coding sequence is TGTGCCAGCAGCCGGGGGTTGGCAGGGGGCCAGGGCACTGAAGCTTTCTTT.

DNA of the CDR3: TGCAGCGTTTTCGGGGAAAACATAGGCTACACCTTC. Amino acids: CSVFGENIGYTF. This rearrangement joins TRBV29-1 to TRBJ1-2; unclear D gene. Trimming pared 5 bases from V and 8 bases from J, leaving 15 bases between. The CDR3 is 12 amino acids. The germline gives CDR1 SQVTM, CDR2 ANQGSEA.

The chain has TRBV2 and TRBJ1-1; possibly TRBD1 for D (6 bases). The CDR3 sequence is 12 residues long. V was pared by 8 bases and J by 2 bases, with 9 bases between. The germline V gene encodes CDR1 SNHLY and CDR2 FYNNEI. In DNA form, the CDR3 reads TGTGCCAGCCGGACAGCTAACACTGAAGCTTTCTTT. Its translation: CASRTANTEAFF.